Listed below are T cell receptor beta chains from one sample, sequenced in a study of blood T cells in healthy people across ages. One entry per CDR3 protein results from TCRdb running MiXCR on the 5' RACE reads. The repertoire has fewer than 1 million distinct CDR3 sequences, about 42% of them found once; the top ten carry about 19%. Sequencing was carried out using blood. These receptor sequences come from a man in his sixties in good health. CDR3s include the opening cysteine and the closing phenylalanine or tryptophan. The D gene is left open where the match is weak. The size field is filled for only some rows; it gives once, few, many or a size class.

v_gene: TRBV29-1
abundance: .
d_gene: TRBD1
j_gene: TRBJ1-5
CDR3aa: CSVGGTGAQPQHF
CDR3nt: TGCAGCGTTGGTGGGACAGGGGCTCAGCCCCAGCATTTT

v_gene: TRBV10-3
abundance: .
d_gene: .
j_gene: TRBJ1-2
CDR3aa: CASSEGPPLRGGDYGYTF
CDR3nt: TGTGCCAGCAGTGAAGGTCCCCCTCTCCGGGGAGGAGACTATGGCTACACCTTC

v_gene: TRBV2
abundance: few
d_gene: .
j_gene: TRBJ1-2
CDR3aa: CASTPGTSAFYGYTF
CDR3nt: TGTGCCAGCACCCCTGGGACATCTGCTTTCTATGGCTACACCTTC

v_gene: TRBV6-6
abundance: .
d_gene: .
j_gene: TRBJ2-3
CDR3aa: CASSYPGINHSTDTQYF
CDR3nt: TGTGCCAGCAGTTATCCTGGAATCAATCATAGCACAGATACGCAGTATTTT

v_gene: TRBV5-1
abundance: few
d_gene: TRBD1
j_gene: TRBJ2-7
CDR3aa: CASSLALGTGSYEQYF
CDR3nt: TGCGCCAGCAGCTTGGCCCTTGGGACAGGTTCATACGAGCAGTACTTC

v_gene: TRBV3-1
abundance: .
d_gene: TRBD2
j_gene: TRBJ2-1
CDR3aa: CAAGRAAGDEQFF
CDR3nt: TGTGCCGCGGGGAGGGCCGCGGGGGATGAGCAGTTCTTC

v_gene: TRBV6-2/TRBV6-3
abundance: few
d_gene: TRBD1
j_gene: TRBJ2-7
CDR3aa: CASSPPPGQVTYEQYF
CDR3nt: TGTGCCAGCAGCCCCCCCCCGGGACAGGTAACCTACGAGCAGTACTTC

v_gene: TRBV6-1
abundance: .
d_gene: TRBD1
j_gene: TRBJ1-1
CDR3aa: CASSEGDRAAFF
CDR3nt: TGTGCCAGCAGTGAAGGGGACAGGGCTGCTTTCTTT

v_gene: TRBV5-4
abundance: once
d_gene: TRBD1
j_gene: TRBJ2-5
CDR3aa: CASSSIAGTVGNSETQYF
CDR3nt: TGTGCCAGCAGCTCGATTGCCGGGACAGTCGGAAACTCAGAGACCCAGTACTTC

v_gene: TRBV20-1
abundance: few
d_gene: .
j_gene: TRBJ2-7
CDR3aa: CSGRVYEQYF
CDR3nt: TGCAGTGGCCGGGTCTACGAGCAGTACTTC

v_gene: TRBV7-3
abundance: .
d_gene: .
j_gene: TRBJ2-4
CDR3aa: CASSLGAGESF
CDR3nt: TGTGCCAGCAGCCTAGGGGCAGGGGAGTCCTTC

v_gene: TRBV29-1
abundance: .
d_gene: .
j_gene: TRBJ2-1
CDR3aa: CSVDSGFILFF
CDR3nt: TGCAGCGTTGATTCTGGGTTTATCCTGTTCTTC

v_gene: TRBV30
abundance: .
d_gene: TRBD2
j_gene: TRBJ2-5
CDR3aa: CAWASGGKLETQYF
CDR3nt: TGTGCCTGGGCTAGCGGGGGGAAATTGGAGACCCAGTACTTC

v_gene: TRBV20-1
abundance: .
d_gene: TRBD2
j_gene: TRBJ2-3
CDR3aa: CSATPLAGFTDTQYF
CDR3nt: TGCAGTGCCACCCCTCTAGCGGGGTTTACAGATACGCAGTATTTT

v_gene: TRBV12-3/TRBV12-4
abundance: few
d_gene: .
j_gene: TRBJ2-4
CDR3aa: CASSFGQGSGQYF
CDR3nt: TGTGCCAGCAGTTTCGGGCAGGGATCGGGGCAGTACTTC

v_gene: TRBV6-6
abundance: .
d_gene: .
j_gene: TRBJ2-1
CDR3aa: CASSSLSGNEQFF
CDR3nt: TGTGCCAGCAGTTCTCTCTCCGGGAATGAGCAGTTCTTC

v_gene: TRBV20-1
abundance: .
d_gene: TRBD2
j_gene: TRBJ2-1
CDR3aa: CSATGTSGDNEQFF
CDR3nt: TGCAGTGCAACCGGGACTAGCGGGGACAATGAGCAGTTCTTC

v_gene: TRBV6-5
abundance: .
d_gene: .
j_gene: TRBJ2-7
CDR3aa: CASSYSPSSYEQYF
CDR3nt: TGTGCCAGCAGTTACTCTCCGAGCTCCTACGAGCAGTACTTC

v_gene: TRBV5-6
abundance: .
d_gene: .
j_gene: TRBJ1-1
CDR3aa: CASSSGGATEAFF
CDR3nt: TGTGCCAGCAGCTCGGGCGGGGCCACTGAAGCTTTCTTT

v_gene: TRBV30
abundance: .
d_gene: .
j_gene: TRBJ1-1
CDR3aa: CAWSGQNTEAFF
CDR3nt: TGTGCCTGGAGCGGACAGAACACTGAAGCTTTCTTT

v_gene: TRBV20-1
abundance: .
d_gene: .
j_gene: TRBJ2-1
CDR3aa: CSAPGPYNEQFF
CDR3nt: TGCAGTGCTCCCGGACCTTACAATGAGCAGTTCTTC

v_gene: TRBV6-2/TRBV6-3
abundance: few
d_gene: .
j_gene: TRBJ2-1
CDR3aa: CATLEGPSYNEQFF
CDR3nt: TGTGCCACCCTCGAGGGACCATCATACAATGAGCAGTTCTTC

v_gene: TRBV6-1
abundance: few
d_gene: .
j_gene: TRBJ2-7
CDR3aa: CAGSEGDGYEQYF
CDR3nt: TGTGCCGGCAGTGAAGGGGACGGCTACGAGCAGTACTTC

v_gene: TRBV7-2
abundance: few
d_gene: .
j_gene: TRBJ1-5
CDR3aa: CASSFGAQPQHF
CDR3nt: TGTGCCAGCAGCTTCGGGGCTCAGCCCCAGCATTTT

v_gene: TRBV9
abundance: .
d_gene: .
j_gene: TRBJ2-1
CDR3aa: CASSAGFRTNYNEQFF
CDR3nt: TGTGCCAGCAGCGCCGGGTTTAGGACAAACTACAATGAGCAGTTCTTC